The present T cell receptor (beta chain) was sequenced within a study of T cell changes during pregnancy in multiple sclerosis (dated by TCRdb to between 2017 and 2020). Study-wide context: The study looked at changes in the T cell repertoire across pregnancy in women with multiple sclerosis.

The germline V gene encodes CDR1 SEHNR and CDR2 FQNEAQ (reference sequence). V and J are trimmed by 5 bases and 5 bases, and the gene matches miss 11 bases of the junction. CDR3 length: 15 amino acids, cysteine to phenylalanine. Only CDR3 DNA is held: 45 bases, read in frame from base 1. The method behind the library was the immunoSEQ multiplex PCR assay. TCRdb provides this immuneACCESS table in a form limited to in-frame rearrangements. Some clones are lacking; in checked studies, under half of them reflect an unresolved V gene, and why the rest are absent is not known. The sample includes about 44,000 clones, with roughly 92% observed a single time. The top ten clones comprise approximately 0.62% of the sample. Comments on this clone: Its antigen has not been determined. Per-base qualities were not stored, and no clone one base away is much larger.

The chain was built from TRBV7-9 and TRBJ2-5, and 7 junctional nucleotides match TRBD2. The sequences come from CD4+ T cells from peripheral blood mononuclear cells, collected in the first trimester of pregnancy. The origin of this receptor is a female donor with multiple sclerosis, enrolled in a pregnancy study. The CDR3 region: CASSPLPGRGETQYF. The DNA is as follows: TGTGCCAGCAGCCCCCTCCCAGGGCGGGGGGAGACCCAGTACTTC.